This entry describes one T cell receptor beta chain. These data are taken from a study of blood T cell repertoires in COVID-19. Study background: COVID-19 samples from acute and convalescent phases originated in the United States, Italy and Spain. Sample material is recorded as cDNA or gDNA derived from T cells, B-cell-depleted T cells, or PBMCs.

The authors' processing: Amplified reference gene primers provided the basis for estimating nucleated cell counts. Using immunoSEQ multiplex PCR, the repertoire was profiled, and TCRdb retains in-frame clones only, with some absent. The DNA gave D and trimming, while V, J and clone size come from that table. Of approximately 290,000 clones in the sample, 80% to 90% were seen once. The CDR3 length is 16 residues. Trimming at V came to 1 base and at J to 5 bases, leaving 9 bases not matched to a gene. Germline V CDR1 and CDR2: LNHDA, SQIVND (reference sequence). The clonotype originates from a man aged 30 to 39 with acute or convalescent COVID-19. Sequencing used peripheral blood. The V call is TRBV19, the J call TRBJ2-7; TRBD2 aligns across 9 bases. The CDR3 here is CASSIVSGRSGDEQYF. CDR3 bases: TGTGCCAGTAGTATAGTGAGCGGGAGGTCCGGGGACGAGCAGTACTTC.